This T cell receptor beta chain was profiled in a study of T cells in Graves' hyperthyroidism and ophthalmopathy. Study-level results: Ophthalmopathy was identified by the model a median approximately six months ahead of onset.

Regions amplified from RNA transcripts were the TCR beta CDR3 regions. TCR CDR3 regions were first amplified by RT-PCR with HTBI primers. In TCRdb, the multiplex PCR reads were re-called with MiXCR into one record per CDR3 protein. The table has a few hundred thousand distinct CDR3 sequences, approximately 18% seen once. For ophthalmopathy patients, the Clinical Activity Score was at least 3 and the NOSPECS grade at least 4; duration was under 3 months. In making diagnoses, clinical symptoms, serum thyroxine and TRAb, thyroid ultrasound and orbital computed tomography were all used. The CDR3 runs to 15 residues. Trimming removed 6 bases at V and 5 bases at J, with 20 bases between. Per the germline V gene, CDR1 is SGHTA and CDR2 is FQGNSA. On this clonotype: Its antigen is as yet unknown.

The clonotype originates from a man younger than 35 with Graves' ophthalmopathy. The specimen was blood. The chain carries TRBV7-2 and TRBJ2-7; D possibly corresponds to TRBD2 (6 bases). The CDR3 here is CASRRGPDEKHEQYF. The CDR3 nucleotides are TGTGCCAGCAGGCGGGGCCCTGACGAGAAGCACGAGCAGTACTTC.